The entry below describes one T cell receptor beta chain. Its antigen is unidentified. Trimming took off 2 bases at V and 2 bases at J, with 14 bases between the two ends. Germline V CDR1 and CDR2: SQVTM, ANQGSEA. The length of the CDR3 is 15 residues. Time point here: week 35, safety follow-up. The study gave 300 ug of mutant IDH1 20-mer peptide per vaccine dose, with topical imiquimod. This record belongs to a study of a mutant IDH1 vaccine in newly diagnosed glioma. Study at large: The treated population exhibited a male proportion of about 60%, a female proportion of 37.5%, and a mean age of around 40 years. Study conclusions and caveats: Most patients, approximately 93%, showed vaccine-induced immune responses. Pseudoprogression seemed unrelated to changes in top peripheral T cell clonotypes.

Sequencing was performed with immunoSEQ multiplex PCR; in TCRdb, only in-frame clones are kept and a portion is missing. This sample has about 69,000 clones; approximately 86% occur once, and the top ten carry about 2%. The specimen was PBMCs, collected from a glioma patient whose treatment included an IDH1 peptide vaccine. The chain has TRBV29-1 and TRBJ2-3; either TRBD1 or TRBD2 may fit D (5 bases each). The receptor's source is a young man with glioma. The DNA for the CDR3 is TGCAGCGTTGAAACCGACGGGGACCTCACAGATACGCAGTATTTT. It codes for CSVETDGDLTDTQYF.